These 26 T cell receptor beta chains share one sample of origin, sequenced in a study of T cell responses to AZD1222 COVID-19 vaccine. Libraries were prepared by immunoSEQ multiplex PCR; TCRdb keeps only in-frame clonotypes and omits some of them. The sample has 150,000 to 200,000 clones; around 90% are singletons. The sequencing here drew on peripheral blood, taken 28 days after the second AZD1222 dose. These receptors originate from an adult who received the AZD1222 COVID-19 vaccine.

The rearrangement joins TRBV12-3 or TRBV12-4 to TRBJ1-2; TRBD1 agrees at 9 bases. Trimming cost V 8 bases and J 2 bases; bases outside gene matches: 3. CDR3 length: 13 residues. CDR3 residues: CASGGQGNYGYTF. The DNA of the CDR3 is TGTGCCAGCGGGGGACAGGGAAACTATGGCTACACCTTC.

CDR3 nucleotides: TGCAGCGTTGGTCAGGGGGTCTACACAGATACGCAGTATTTT. Amino acid sequence: CSVGQGVYTDTQYF. The J gene is TRBJ2-3, the V gene TRBV29-1; TRBD1 agrees at 7 bases. The germline V gene encodes CDR1 SQVTM and CDR2 ANQGSEA. Unmatched junction bases numbered 6, after V lost 4 bases and J lost 2 bases. This CDR3 has 14 residues.

The gene calls are TRBV4-3 and TRBJ2-1; 12 nucleotides align to TRBD2. The germline gives CDR1 LGHNA, CDR2 YSLEER. Unmatched junction bases numbered 1, after V lost 0 bases and J lost 4 bases. The CDR3 totals 16 residues. The CDR3 region is CASSQETSGGYNEQFF. CDR3 sequence (DNA): TGCGCCAGCAGCCAAGAAACTAGCGGGGGGTACAATGAGCAGTTCTTC.

This chain connects TRBV7-6 to TRBJ1-5; 8 bases match TRBD1. Germline V gene data show CDR1 as SGHVS and CDR2 as FNYEAQ. The CDR3 has 14 amino acids. The V and J ends lost 5 bases and 7 bases, in that order; junction bases with no gene match: 7. CDR3 DNA: TGTGCCAGCAGCCCTGGGACAGGCGGACAGCCCCAGCATTTT. Translating gives CASSPGTGGQPQHF.

This chain links TRBV6-4 with TRBJ2-3, with TRBD2 identical over 8 bases. CDR1 and CDR2 from the germline V gene are MRHNA and SNTAGT. CDR3 length equals 15 residues. V lost 0 bases, J lost 4 bases, and 3 bases stayed unmatched. The CDR3 sequence: CASSDSTGGPDTQYF. In nucleotides, the CDR3 is TGTGCCAGCAGTGACTCGACGGGGGGGCCAGATACGCAGTATTTT.

The rearrangement uses TRBV21-1 and TRBJ1-2. TRBV21-1 is a listed pseudogene. This CDR3 spans 13 amino acids. The CDR3 DNA reads TGTGCCAGCAGCAAAGCAAATAACTATGGCTACACCTTC. Protein sequence: CASSKANNYGYTF.

V is TRBV21-1 and J is TRBJ2-7; the D call in the table, TRBD1, was not verified against the DNA. TRBV21-1 is described as a pseudogene. The CDR3 extends over 13 amino acids. This CDR3 is CASSKGQGYEQYF. CDR3 nucleotides: TGTGCCAGCAGCAAAGGACAGGGTTACGAGCAGTACTTC.

V is TRBV30 and J is TRBJ1-1, with 8 nucleotides matching TRBD1. Germline assignment: CDR1 GTSNPN and CDR2 SVGIG (reference sequence). Trimming at V came to 3 bases and at J to 1 base, leaving 10 bases not matched to a gene. This CDR3 has 16 residues. The CDR3 is CAWSGGPTGANTEAFF. CDR3 DNA: TGTGCCTGGAGCGGAGGACCGACAGGGGCGAACACTGAAGCTTTCTTT. The full variable domain, completed using reference TRBV30 and TRBJ1-1, is SQTIHQWPATLVQPVGSPLSLECTVEGTSNPNLYWYRQAAGRGLQLLFYSVGIGQISSEVPQNLSASRPQDRQFILSSKKLLLSDSGFYLCAWSGGPTGANTEAFFGQGTRLTVV.

The chain joins TRBV6-2 or TRBV6-3 to TRBJ1-1; D remains unclear. Germline V gene lookup returns CDR1 MNHEY and CDR2 SVGEGT. V lost 4 bases and J 0 bases, leaving 12 bases between the germline ends. The length of the CDR3 is 15 residues. The CDR3 spells CASSSTHSMNTEAFF. The CDR3 bases are TGTGCCAGCAGTTCCACCCATTCAATGAACACTGAAGCTTTCTTT.

This chain links TRBV27 with TRBJ2-7, with 9 bases fitting TRBD2. Trimming took 8 bases from V and 3 from J; bases not matched to a gene: 11. CDR1 MNHEY and CDR2 SMNVEV come from the germline V gene (reference sequence). This CDR3 spans 15 amino acids. CDR3 region: CASGRASGTRYEQYF. The CDR3 coding sequence is TGTGCCAGCGGTCGGGCTAGCGGGACGCGCTACGAGCAGTACTTC.

V gene TRBV9 combines with J gene TRBJ1-2, with D unclear. With 0 bases removed from V and 3 bases from J, the gap between germline ends came to 6 bases. CDR3 length: 13 residues. Germline values: CDR1 SGDLS, CDR2 YYNGEE. The CDR3 coding sequence is TGTGCCAGCAGCGTAGCACAGTACTATGGCTACACCTTC. Its protein product is CASSVAQYYGYTF. The variable domain in full, with the rest retrieved from reference TRBV9 and TRBJ1-2, is DSGVTQTPKHLITATGQRVTLRCSPRSGDLSVYWYQQSLDQGLQFLIQYYNGEERAKGNILERFSAQQFPDLHSELNLSSLELGDSALYFCASSVAQYYGYTFGSGTRLTVV.

This clone was detected once. The chain recombines TRBV12-3 or TRBV12-4 with TRBJ1-2; a weak D match, TRBD1 (5 bases). Trimming removed 6 bases at V and 5 bases at J, with 13 bases between. The CDR3 runs to 13 residues. The CDR3 DNA follows: TGTGCCAGCAGCCTCGAGCAGGGATATGGCTACACCTTC. Translation gives CASSLEQGYGYTF.

The V and J genes are TRBV20-1 and TRBJ2-7; possibly TRBD1 for D (6 bases). Germline V gives CDR1 DFQATT, CDR2 SNEGSKA (reference sequence). This CDR3 is built from 15 residues. Deletions cut 3 bases from V and 2 bases from J, with 17 bases between. For the CDR3, the DNA is TGCAGTGCTAGTAAGCCAGGGGCCAATCCCTACGAGCAGTACTTC. Translation gives CSASKPGANPYEQYF.

The V call is TRBV5-1, the J call TRBJ2-1, with 11 bases aligning to TRBD2. The CDR3 runs to 13 residues. V dropped 0 bases and J dropped 16; count of bases not matched to a gene: 6. The germline gives CDR1 SGHRS, CDR2 YFSETQ. CDR3 sequence: CASSLDSGRALFF. The CDR3 DNA sequence: TGCGCCAGCAGCTTGGATAGCGGGAGGGCCCTTTTCTTC.

This clone was recorded once. CDR3 DNA: TGTGCCAGTAGTGCCACCTCGGGAGGGGCCCAAGGAGCCTACGAGCAGTACTTC. It encodes CASSATSGGAQGAYEQYF. The V and J genes are TRBV19 and TRBJ2-7, with TRBD2 identical over 8 bases. Germline CDR1 is LNHDA and CDR2 is SQIVND (reference sequence). V gave up 5 bases and J gave up 2 bases; unmatched junction bases: 17. CDR3 length: 18 residues. Complete variable domain (other parts from reference TRBV19 and TRBJ2-7): DGGITQSPKYLFRKEGQNVTLSCEQNLNHDAMYWYRQDPGQGLRLIYYSQIVNDFQKGDIAEGYSVSREKKESFPLTVTSAQKNPTAFYLCASSATSGGAQGAYEQYFGPGTRLTVT.

This clone was detected only once. This chain joins TRBV3-1 (or the pseudogene TRBV3-2) and TRBJ1-4; D unclear. Trimming removed 4 bases at V and 7 bases at J, with 13 bases between. This CDR3 spans 14 amino acids. The germline gives CDR1 LGHDT, CDR2 YNNKEL (reference sequence). CDR3 region: CASSRLGPGEKLFF. In DNA form, the CDR3 reads TGTGCCAGCAGCCGACTCGGCCCTGGTGAAAAACTGTTTTTT.

In DNA, the CDR3 is TGTGCCAGCAGCCCCAAAAAGGGACGGACCTCCTACGAGCAGTACTTC. It is translated as CASSPKKGRTSYEQYF. V and J are TRBV7-2 and TRBJ2-7; D is possibly TRBD1 or TRBD2 (5 bases each). The germline V gene has CDR1 SGHTA and CDR2 FQGNSA. The V gene lost 5 bases and the J gene lost 0 bases, with 17 bases spanning the gap. The length of the CDR3 is 16 residues.

This clone has a single count. The V gene is TRBV16, the J gene TRBJ1-5; D possibly corresponds to TRBD1 (5 bases). The V end lost 0 bases, the J end lost 7 bases, and 10 bases lay between the germline ends. The CDR3 totals 14 residues. Germline V CDR1 and CDR2: KGHSY, FQNENV. DNA for the CDR3: TGTGCCAGCAGCCAATCTCGGGGACCCCAGCCCCAGCATTTT. It encodes CASSQSRGPQPQHF. Full variable domain (remainder filled in from reference TRBV16 and TRBJ1-5): GEEVAQTPKHLVRGEGQKAKLYCAPIKGHSYVFWYQQVLKNEFKFLISFQNENVFDETGMPKERFSAKCLPNSPCSLEIQATKLEDSAVYFCASSQSRGPQPQHFGDGTRLSIL.

This rearrangement joins TRBV7-2 to TRBJ1-1, with D tentatively TRBD1 (5 bases). V was shortened by 0 bases and J by 10 bases, with 18 bases between the two germline ends. The CDR3 totals 15 residues. From germline, CDR1 is SGHTA and CDR2 FQGNSA. CDR3 nucleotides: TGTGCCAGCAGCTTAGCGTTAGGGACCTCAAGGAGAGCTTTCTTT. Translating it yields CASSLALGTSRRAFF.

The chain combines TRBV7-2 with TRBJ1-2, with 9 bases fitting TRBD1. Germline CDR1 and CDR2: SGHTA and FQGNSA. V was pared by 5 bases and J by 3 bases, with 4 bases of the junction left unmatched. The CDR3 is 14 amino acids. This CDR3 reads CASSPDRGDYGYTF. CDR3 bases: TGTGCCAGCAGCCCTGACAGGGGGGACTATGGCTACACCTTC.

This chain connects TRBV28 to TRBJ2-7; D gene unclear. Germline V gene data show CDR1 as MDHEN and CDR2 as SYDVKM. This CDR3 contains 14 residues. Trimming left V 6 bases short and J 9 bases short, with 21 bases between. The chain's CDR3 is CASSFPLSRLGQYF. CDR3 bases: TGTGCCAGCAGCTTCCCCCTGAGCCGCTTGGGGCAGTACTTC.

V gene TRBV6-5 combines with J gene TRBJ2-7; TRBD2 agrees at 8 bases. Germline values: CDR1 MNHEY, CDR2 SVGAGI. The CDR3 is 15 residues long. The V segment lost 4 bases and the J segment 0 bases; nucleotides outside the gene matches: 5. CDR3 coding DNA: TGTGCCAGCAGTTCCCTGACTAGCGTCTCCTACGAGCAGTACTTC. Its protein product is CASSSLTSVSYEQYF.

The gene calls are TRBV7-9 and TRBJ1-1; D unresolved. The CDR3 covers 12 residues. Germline-derived CDR1 and CDR2 are SEHNR and FQNEAQ (reference sequence). The V end lost 6 bases, the J end lost 1 base, and 6 bases lay between the germline ends. The CDR3 nucleotides read TGTGCCAGCAGGTCCCAGAACACTGAAGCTTTCTTT. Its translation: CASRSQNTEAFF.

V is TRBV19 and J is TRBJ1-5; D remains unclear. V lost 7 bases, J lost 4 bases, and 5 bases lay in between. Per germline, CDR1 LNHDA and CDR2 SQIVND (reference sequence). The CDR3 covers 11 residues. The CDR3 loop reads CASMGNQPQHF. As DNA, the CDR3 is TGTGCCAGTATGGGGAATCAGCCCCAGCATTTT.

V and J are TRBV3-1 (or the pseudogene TRBV3-2) and TRBJ2-1; TRBD1 might be the D (6 bases). CDR1 is LGHDT and CDR2 is YNNKEL in the germline V gene (reference sequence). CDR3 length: 15 residues. The ends were cut back, 3 bases at V and 2 bases at J, with 11 bases in the middle. DNA for the CDR3: TGTGCCAGCAGCCAGACCGGGACACCCTACAATGAGCAGTTCTTC. It codes for CASSQTGTPYNEQFF.

On this clone: In the same sample, other DNA sequences code for this CDR3. The rearrangement uses TRBV19 and TRBJ2-1; 10 nucleotides match TRBD2. Losses at the gene ends were 3 bases for V and 7 bases for J; bases not matched to a gene: 6. The CDR3 spans 15 residues. Germline loops: CDR1 LNHDA, CDR2 SQIVND (reference sequence). The CDR3 loop reads CASSIASGSANEQFF. The CDR3, as DNA: TGTGCCAGTAGTATTGCTAGCGGGAGTGCAAATGAGCAGTTCTTC.